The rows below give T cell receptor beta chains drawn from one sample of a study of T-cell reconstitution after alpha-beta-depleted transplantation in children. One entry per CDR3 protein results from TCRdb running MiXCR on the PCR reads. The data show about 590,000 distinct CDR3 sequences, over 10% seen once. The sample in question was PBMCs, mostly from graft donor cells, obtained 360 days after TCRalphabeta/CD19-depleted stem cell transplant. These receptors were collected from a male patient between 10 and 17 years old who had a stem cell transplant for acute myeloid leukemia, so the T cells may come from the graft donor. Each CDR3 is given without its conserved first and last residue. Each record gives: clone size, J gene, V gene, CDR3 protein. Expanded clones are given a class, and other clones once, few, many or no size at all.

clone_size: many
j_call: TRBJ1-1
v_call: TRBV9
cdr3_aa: ASSTRQGLSTEAF

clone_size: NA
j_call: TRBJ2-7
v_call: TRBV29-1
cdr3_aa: SACGGQDHPYEQY

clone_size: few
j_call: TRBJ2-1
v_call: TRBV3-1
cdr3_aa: ASSQDYGLAPILYNEQF

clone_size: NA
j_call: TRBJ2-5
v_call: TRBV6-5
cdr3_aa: ASSYSLAAIQETQY

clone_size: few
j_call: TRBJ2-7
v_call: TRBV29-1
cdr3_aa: SLRDSSYEQY

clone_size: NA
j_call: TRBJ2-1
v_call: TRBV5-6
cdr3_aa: ASSLLMGLSYNEQF

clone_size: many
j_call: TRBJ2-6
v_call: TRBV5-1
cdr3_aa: ASSATGVWAGANVLT

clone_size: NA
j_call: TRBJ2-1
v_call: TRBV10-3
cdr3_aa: ASSEAGLYNEQF

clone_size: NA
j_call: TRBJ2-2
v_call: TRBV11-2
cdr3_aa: ASSQRQGGGTGELF

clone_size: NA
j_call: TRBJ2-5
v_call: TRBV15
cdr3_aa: ATSKGFQETQY

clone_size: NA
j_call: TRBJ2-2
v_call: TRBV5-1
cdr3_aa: ASSLASVTGELF

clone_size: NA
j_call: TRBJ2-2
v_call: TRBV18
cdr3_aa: ASSEGTGATGELF

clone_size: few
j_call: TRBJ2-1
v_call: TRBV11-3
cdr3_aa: ASSFRDSNNNEQF

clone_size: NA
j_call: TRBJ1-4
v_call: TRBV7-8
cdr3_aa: ASRPSTGSVGEKLF

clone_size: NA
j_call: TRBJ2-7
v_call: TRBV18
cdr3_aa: ASSPAAGGAYEQY

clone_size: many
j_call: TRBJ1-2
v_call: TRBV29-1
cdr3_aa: SVEGGGYGYT

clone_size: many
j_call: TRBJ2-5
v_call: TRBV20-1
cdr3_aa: SASRGLETQY

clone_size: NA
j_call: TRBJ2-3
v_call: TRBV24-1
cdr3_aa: ATKPRTSGSDTQY

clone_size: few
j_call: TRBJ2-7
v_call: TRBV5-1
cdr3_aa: ASSLATAGRWSYEQY

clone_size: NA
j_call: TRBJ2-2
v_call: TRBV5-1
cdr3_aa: ASSSPPGELF

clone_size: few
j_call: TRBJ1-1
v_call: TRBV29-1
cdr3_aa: SVRRVMDTEAF

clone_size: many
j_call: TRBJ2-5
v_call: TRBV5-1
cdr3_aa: ASSLGTYQETQY

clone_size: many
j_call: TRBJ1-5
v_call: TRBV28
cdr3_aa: ASSLVGGEEPQH

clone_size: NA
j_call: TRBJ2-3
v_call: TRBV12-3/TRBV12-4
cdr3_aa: ASRRLSSTDTQY

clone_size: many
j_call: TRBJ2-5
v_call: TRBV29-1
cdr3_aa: SVGPLQETQY

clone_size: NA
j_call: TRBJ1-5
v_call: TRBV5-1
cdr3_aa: ASSLKPDSNQPQH

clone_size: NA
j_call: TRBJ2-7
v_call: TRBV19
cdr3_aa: ATGMGVSYEQY

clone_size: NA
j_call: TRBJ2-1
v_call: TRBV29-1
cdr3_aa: SAVRLAGANEQF

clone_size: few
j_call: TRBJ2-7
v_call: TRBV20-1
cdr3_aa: SASALTGRTYEQY

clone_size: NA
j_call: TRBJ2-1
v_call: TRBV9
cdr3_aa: ASSVGLSYNEQF

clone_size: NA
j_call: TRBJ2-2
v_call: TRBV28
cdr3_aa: ASSYLPAGLLNTGELF

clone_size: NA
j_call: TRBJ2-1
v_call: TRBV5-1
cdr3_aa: ASSLRGLAALVDNEQF

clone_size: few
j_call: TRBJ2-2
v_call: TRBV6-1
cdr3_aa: ASRLTSGRTTGELF

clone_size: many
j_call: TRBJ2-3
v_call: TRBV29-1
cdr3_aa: SVEEGTHGADTQY

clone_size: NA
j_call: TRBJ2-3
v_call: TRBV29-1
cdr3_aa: SSLWTGLTDTQY

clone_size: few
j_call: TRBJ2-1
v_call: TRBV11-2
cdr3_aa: ASSLVLSGQGLGNEQF

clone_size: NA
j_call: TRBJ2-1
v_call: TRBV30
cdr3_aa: AWTRDSVTYNEQF

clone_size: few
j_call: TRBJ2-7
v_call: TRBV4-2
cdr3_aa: ASSQETDFRTTFSYEQY

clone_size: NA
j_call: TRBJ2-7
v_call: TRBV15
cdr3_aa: ATSIRSGRGYEQY

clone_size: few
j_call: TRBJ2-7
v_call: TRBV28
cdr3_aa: ASSPVGSSYEQY

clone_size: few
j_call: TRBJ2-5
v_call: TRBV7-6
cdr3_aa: ASSLRTRQETQY

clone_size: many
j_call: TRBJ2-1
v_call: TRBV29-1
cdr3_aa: SVANEQF

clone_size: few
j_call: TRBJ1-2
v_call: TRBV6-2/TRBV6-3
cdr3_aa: ASRDTLYGYT

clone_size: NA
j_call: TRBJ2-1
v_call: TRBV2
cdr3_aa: ASSELTVEQF

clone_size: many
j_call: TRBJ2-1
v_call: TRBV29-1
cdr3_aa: SVATSGANNEQF

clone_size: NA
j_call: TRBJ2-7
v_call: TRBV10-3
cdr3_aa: AISRTSGTYEQY

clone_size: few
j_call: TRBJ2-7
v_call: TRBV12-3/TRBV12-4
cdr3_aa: ASSSGAGTEPYEQY

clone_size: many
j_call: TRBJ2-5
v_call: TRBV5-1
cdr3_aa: ASRIGGQETQY

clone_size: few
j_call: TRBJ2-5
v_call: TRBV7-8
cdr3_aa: ASSFDVGRGETQY

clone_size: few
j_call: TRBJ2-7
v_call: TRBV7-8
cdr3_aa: ASKPQGPSREQY

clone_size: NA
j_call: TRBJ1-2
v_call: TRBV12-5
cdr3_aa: ASGESGTDFYGYT

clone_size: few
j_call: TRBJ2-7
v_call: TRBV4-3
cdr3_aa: ASSRDGWDEQY

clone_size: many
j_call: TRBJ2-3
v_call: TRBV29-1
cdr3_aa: SVEVADTQY